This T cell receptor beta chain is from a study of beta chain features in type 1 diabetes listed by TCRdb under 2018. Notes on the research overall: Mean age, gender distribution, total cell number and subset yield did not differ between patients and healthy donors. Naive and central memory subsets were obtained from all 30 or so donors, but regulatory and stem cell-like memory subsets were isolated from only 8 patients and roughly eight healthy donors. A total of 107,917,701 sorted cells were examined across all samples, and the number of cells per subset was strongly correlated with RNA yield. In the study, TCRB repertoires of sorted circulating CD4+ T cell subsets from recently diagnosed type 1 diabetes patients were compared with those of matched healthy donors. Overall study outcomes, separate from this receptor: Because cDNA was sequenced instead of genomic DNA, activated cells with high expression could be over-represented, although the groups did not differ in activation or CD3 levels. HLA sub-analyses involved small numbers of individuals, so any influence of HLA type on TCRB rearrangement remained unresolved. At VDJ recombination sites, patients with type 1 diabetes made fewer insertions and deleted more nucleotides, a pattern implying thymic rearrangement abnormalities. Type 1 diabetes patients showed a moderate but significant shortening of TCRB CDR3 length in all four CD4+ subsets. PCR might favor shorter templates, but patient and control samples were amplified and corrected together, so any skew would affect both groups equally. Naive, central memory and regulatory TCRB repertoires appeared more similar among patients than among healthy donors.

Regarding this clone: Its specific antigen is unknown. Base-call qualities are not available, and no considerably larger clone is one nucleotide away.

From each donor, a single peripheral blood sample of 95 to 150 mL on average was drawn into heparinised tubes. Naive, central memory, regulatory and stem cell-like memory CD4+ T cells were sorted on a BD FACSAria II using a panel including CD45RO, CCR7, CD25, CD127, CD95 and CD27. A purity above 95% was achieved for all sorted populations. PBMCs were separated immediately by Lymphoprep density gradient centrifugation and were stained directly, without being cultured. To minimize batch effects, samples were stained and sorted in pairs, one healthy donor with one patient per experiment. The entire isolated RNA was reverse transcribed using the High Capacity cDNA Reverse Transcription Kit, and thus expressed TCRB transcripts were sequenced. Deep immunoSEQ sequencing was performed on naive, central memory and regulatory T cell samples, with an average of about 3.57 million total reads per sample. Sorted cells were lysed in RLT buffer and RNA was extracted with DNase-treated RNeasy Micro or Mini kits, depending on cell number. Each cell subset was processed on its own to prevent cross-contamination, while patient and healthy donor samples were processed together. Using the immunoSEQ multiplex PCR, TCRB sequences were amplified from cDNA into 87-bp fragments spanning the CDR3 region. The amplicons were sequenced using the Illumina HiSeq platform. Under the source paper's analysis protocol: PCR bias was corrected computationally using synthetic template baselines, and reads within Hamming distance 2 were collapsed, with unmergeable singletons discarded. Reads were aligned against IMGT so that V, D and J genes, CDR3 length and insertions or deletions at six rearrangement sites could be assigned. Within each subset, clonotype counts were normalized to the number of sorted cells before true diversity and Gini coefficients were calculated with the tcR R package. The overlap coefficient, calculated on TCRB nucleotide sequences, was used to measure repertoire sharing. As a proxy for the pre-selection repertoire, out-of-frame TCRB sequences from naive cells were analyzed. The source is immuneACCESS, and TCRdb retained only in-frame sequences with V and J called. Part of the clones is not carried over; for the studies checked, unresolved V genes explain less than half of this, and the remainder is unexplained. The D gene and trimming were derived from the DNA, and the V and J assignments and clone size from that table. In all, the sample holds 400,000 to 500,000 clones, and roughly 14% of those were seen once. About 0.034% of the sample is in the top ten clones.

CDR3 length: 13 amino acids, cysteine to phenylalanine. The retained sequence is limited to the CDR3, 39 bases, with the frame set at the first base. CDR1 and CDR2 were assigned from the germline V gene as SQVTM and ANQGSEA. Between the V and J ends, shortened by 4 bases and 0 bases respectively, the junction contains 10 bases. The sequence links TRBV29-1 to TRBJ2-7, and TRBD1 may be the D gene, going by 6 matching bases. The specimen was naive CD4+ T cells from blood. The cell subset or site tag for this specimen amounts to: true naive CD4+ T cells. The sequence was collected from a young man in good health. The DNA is TGCAGCGTTGTGAGGGGGTACTCCTACGAGCAGTACTTC. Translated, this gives CSVVRGYSYEQYF.